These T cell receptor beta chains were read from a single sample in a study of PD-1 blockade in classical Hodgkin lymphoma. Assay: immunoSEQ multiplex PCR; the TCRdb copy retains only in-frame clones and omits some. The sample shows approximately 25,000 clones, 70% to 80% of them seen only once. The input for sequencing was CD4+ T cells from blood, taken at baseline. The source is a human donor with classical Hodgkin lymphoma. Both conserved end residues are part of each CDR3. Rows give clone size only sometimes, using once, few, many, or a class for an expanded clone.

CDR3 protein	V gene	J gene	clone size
CASSVTGSETQYF	TRBV9	TRBJ2-5	.
CASSERAGGSQPQHF	TRBV10-2	TRBJ1-5	.
CASGGDRMTRWELFF	TRBV7-2	TRBJ2-2	few
CASSLVGLSSYEQYF	TRBV11-2	TRBJ2-7	.
CASSIGQGSGTQYF	TRBV19	TRBJ2-5	once
CASRSNEKLFF	TRBV6-6	TRBJ1-4	.
CASSFGLAGDYNEQFF	TRBV6-5	TRBJ2-1	.
CASSLVSAFF	TRBV5-8	TRBJ1-1	.
CASSPSGTSNGYTF	TRBV18	TRBJ1-2	.
CASSTSGGLAIYEQYF	TRBV5-1	TRBJ2-7	.
CASSGSDLGGYGYTF	TRBV2	TRBJ1-2	.
CASSEPGQGDEKLFF	TRBV6-1	TRBJ1-4	.
CASSPGPDSPLHF	TRBV7-6	TRBJ1-6	once
CASSVGGGTDTQYF	TRBV2	TRBJ2-3	.
CASTSASTDTQYF	TRBV30	TRBJ2-3	.
CASSLGRLAGGRINEQFF	TRBV7-2	TRBJ2-1	.
CASSEEGLGEKLFF	TRBV25-1	TRBJ1-4	.
CAIRLDGQPNTEAFF	TRBV10-3	TRBJ1-1	.
CASAGAVSSYEQYF	TRBV25-1	TRBJ2-7	.
CASSRNGQGTNSPLHF	TRBV7-3	TRBJ1-6	.
CASSLPGGDGYTF	TRBV11-3	TRBJ1-2	once
CASSSVTVQETQYF	TRBV5-6	TRBJ2-5	once
CASMGDPSGNTIYF	TRBV5-1	TRBJ1-3	.
CASSSGQGLTYEQYF	TRBV6-5	TRBJ2-7	.
CAWSSRGVGVGSNQPQHF	TRBV30	TRBJ1-5	.
CASSLGLGNTEAFF	TRBV7-2	TRBJ1-1	.
CASSLVSSQNEQFF	TRBV11-2	TRBJ2-1	.
CASWGMTAGELFF	TRBV18	TRBJ2-2	few
CASSLWGVDQPQHF	TRBV7-2	TRBJ1-5	.
CASSLQRGPGELFF	TRBV27	TRBJ2-2	.
CASTNGGRAAKNIQYF	TRBV2	TRBJ2-4	.
CASSLAASGGSYEQYF	TRBV5-4	TRBJ2-7	.
CASSLRQGASPLHF	TRBV7-8	TRBJ1-6	.
CASSYKRAEAFF	TRBV28	TRBJ1-1	.
CASSNPSQPQHF	TRBV6-6	TRBJ1-5	few
CASSPGQGNQPQHF	TRBV5-8	TRBJ1-5	.
CASSLSIPSGTDTQYF	TRBV7-2	TRBJ2-3	.
CASSLEVQGHYEQYF	TRBV5-4	TRBJ2-7	.
CASSLGNSPLHF	TRBV6-5	TRBJ1-6	few
CASSGQGGDNSPLHF	TRBV6-1	TRBJ1-6	.
CASSLSGTEQYF	TRBV5-1	TRBJ2-7	.
CASGRDREDEQFF	TRBV19	TRBJ2-1	.
CASSLQGAYRELFF	TRBV7-8	TRBJ2-2	.
CASSLEVNTEAFF	TRBV5-1	TRBJ1-1	few
CASSLAQPPNYGYTF	TRBV7-9	TRBJ1-2	few
CASSLSQDPYEQYF	TRBV5-1	TRBJ2-7	.
CASSPPQGLYYEQYF	TRBV28	TRBJ2-7	.
CASSADQSPYEQYF	TRBV2	TRBJ2-7	.
CAWSVQDRGPQHF	TRBV30	TRBJ1-5	.
CAWSSGGTDTQYF	TRBV30	TRBJ2-3	.
CASSLDRDTQYF	TRBV5-1	TRBJ2-3	.